Listed below are T cell receptor beta chains from one sample, sequenced in a study of neoadjuvant anti-PD-1 for oral cavity cancer. Produced via immunoSEQ multiplex PCR; TCRdb's table is partial and in-frame only. The sample has 60,000 to 75,000 clones; 65% to 85% are singletons. Specimen: PBMCs, collected before nivolumab (anti-PD-1) treatment. These receptors were collected from a person aged 35 to 85 with oral cavity squamous cell carcinoma. CDR3s leave out the opening cysteine and the closing phenylalanine or tryptophan. Part of the rows lack a size; the others show once, few, many or a class for expanded clones.

abundance	j_gene	v_gene	CDR3aa
-	TRBJ1-1	TRBV29-1	SAETENTEAF
-	TRBJ1-2	TRBV5-1	ASSLTGEYGYT
once	TRBJ1-1	TRBV11-3	ASSYRGQDTEAF
-	TRBJ1-5	TRBV7-9	ASSLASGNQPQH
few	TRBJ1-2	TRBV30	AWSKLPRAAYGYT
few	TRBJ2-2	TRBV14	ASSRSGGATGELF
once	TRBJ1-4	TRBV9	ASSVDSLGNEKLF
-	TRBJ2-2	TRBV29-1	SVEKGANTGELF
-	TRBJ2-1	TRBV5-1	ASSPGLAGNYNEQF
-	TRBJ1-2	TRBV6-5	ASSYSPIQGNYGYT
-	TRBJ1-1	TRBV6-5	ASNPGTVNTEAF
-	TRBJ2-1	TRBV11-2	ASSLGNEQF
-	TRBJ1-1	TRBV4-1	ASSQRTEAF
-	TRBJ2-1	TRBV25-1	ASSVRDRGTNEQF
-	TRBJ1-2	TRBV5-1	ASSLMLGRNRYDGYT
-	TRBJ2-5	TRBV30	AWSRSEETQY
-	TRBJ1-2	TRBV28	ASSLAQQNYGYT
-	TRBJ1-4	TRBV4-1	ASSQVVTNEKLF
-	TRBJ2-3	TRBV6-1	ASSEGRFTDTQY
once	TRBJ1-5	TRBV6-1	ASSAGQPQH
few	TRBJ2-7	TRBV7-8	ASSLPGQAY
-	TRBJ1-3	TRBV15	ATSRDQGMVGNTIY
few	TRBJ2-4	TRBV2	ASSVLDTFPKNIQY
-	TRBJ2-4	TRBV19	ASSMKRRGDYKNIQY
-	TRBJ1-3	TRBV2	ASKVERARGGEGNTIY
-	TRBJ2-7	TRBV5-4	ASSLATSGKTYEQY
few	TRBJ2-7	TRBV6-1	ATISIFWEQY
-	TRBJ2-7	TRBV27	ASSPKWDSLYEQY
few	TRBJ2-1	TRBV5-1	ASSLAGGRRYNEQF
-	TRBJ2-7	TRBV19	ASGLAGLGEQY
-	TRBJ2-2	TRBV6-6	ASSYKRGTGELF
once	TRBJ1-1	TRBV25-1	ASSDFRAEAF
-	TRBJ1-5	TRBV21-1	ASSSVEGCSNQPQH
-	TRBJ1-2	TRBV5-6	ASSLAGTLVYGYT
-	TRBJ2-7	TRBV6-5	ASSPSDRGSNEQY
-	TRBJ1-5	TRBV28	ASSLRIPSQH
-	TRBJ1-1	TRBV5-1	ASSTWTGGEGEAF
-	TRBJ2-6	TRBV5-1	ASSLLGAGANVLT
-	TRBJ2-6	TRBV28	ASSFPGLAGSGANVLT
-	TRBJ1-2	TRBV6-5	ASSSFNKGASYGYT
-	TRBJ2-3	TRBV9	ASSPRLSTDTQY
-	TRBJ1-3	TRBV6-1	ASKGSRNTIY
-	TRBJ2-7	TRBV9	ASSSGTLSSYEQY
-	TRBJ2-7	TRBV6-6	ASREGQGASYEQY
-	TRBJ2-7	TRBV18	ASSLRQVEDEQY
-	TRBJ1-5	TRBV19	AGSSGTGGQPQH
once	TRBJ1-5	TRBV19	ERAPGQPQH
few	TRBJ1-1	TRBV5-1	ASSHQGRDTEAF
-	TRBJ2-7	TRBV29-1	SVGRRGRGYEQY
-	TRBJ2-1	TRBV7-8	ASSWGQGAVYEQF
-	TRBJ1-2	TRBV5-1	ASSLGGGDYGYT
-	TRBJ1-5	TRBV7-2	ASSSQTGTNQPQH
-	TRBJ2-1	TRBV14	ASSQTPGLANNEQF
-	TRBJ2-5	TRBV5-1	ASSTGQIQETQY
-	TRBJ2-6	TRBV5-1	ASSPFSPLPGQNSGANVLT